The following is a T cell receptor beta chain sequence with its context. Its antigen is unknown. Trimming took 8 bases from V and 5 from J; bases not matched to a gene: 11. There are 16 residues in the CDR3. In germline, CDR1 is MDHEN, CDR2 SYDVKM. Unstimulated PBMCs were sorted into CD3+CD4+ and CD3+CD8+ populations. The entry originates in a study of T cell clones after liver transplantation. The overall study: Subjects received no induction therapy and standard immunosuppression until randomization at 12-24 months post-transplant. The study, taken as a whole, reports: Post-transplant, graft-donor-reactive CD4 TCRbeta sequences in blood dropped significantly in most of the 8 subjects.

Produced via immunoSEQ multiplex PCR; TCRdb's table is partial and in-frame only. The table has 55,000 or so clones, 71% seen once; the top ten hold 14% to 15%. The receptor's source is a human donor who received a liver transplant. This rearrangement joins TRBV28 to TRBJ2-1, with 11 bases identical to TRBD2. Sequences were derived from CD4+ T cells from blood, sampled before liver transplant. The CDR3 region is CASAHHPGLADNEQFF. The CDR3 DNA reads as TGTGCCAGCGCCCACCATCCGGGACTAGCGGACAATGAGCAGTTCTTC.